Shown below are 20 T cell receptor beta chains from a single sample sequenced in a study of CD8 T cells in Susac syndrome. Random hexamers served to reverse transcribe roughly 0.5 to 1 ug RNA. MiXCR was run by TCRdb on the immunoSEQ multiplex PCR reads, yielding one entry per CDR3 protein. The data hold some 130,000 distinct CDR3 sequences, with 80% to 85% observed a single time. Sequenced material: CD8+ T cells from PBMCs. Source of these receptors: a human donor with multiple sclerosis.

The CDR3 is CASSLGPGGAYGYTF. The DNA for the CDR3 is TGTGCCAGCAGCTTAGGTCCAGGGGGCGCCTATGGCTACACCTTC. The J gene is TRBJ1-2, the V gene TRBV11-2; TRBD1 aligns across 8 bases. The CDR3 sequence is 15 residues long. Losses at the gene ends were 1 base for V and 4 bases for J; bases not matched to a gene: 5. Germline assignment: CDR1 SGHAT and CDR2 FQNNGV.

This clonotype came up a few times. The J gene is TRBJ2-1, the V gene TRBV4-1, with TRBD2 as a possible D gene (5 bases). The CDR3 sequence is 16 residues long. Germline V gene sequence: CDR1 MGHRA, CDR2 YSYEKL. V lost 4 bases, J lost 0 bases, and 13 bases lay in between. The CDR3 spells CASSRTSAYSYNEQFF. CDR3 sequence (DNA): TGCGCCAGCAGCCGAACTAGTGCCTACTCCTACAATGAGCAGTTCTTC.

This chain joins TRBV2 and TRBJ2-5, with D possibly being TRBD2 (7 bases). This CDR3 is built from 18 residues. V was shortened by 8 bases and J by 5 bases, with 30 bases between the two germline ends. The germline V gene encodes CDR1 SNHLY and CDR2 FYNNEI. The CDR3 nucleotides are TGTGCCAGCTTCCTCTCCCGCGGGGGCGGGAGTCCGCTGGAGACCCAGTACTTC. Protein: CASFLSRGGGSPLETQYF.

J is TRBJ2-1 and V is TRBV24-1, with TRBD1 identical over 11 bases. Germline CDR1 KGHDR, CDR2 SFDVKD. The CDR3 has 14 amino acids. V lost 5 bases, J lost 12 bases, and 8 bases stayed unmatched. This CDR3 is CATSGRTGGFMQFF. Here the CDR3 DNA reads TGTGCCACCAGTGGTAGGACAGGGGGCTTCATGCAGTTCTTC.

The CDR3 DNA follows: TGTGCCAGCAGGTCCGTTGAAAATGAGCAGTTCTTC. Translating gives CASRSVENEQFF. The J gene is TRBJ2-1, the V gene TRBV3-1; D is unresolved. In germline, CDR1 is LGHDT, CDR2 YNNKEL (reference sequence). The CDR3 covers 12 residues. With 6 bases removed from V and 7 bases from J, the gap between germline ends came to 10 bases.

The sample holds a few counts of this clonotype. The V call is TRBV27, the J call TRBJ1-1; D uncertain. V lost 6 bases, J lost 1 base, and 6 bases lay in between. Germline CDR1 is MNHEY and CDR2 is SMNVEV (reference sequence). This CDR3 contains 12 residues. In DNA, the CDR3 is TGTGCCAGCAGACTGGGGAACACTGAAGCTTTCTTT. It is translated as CASRLGNTEAFF.

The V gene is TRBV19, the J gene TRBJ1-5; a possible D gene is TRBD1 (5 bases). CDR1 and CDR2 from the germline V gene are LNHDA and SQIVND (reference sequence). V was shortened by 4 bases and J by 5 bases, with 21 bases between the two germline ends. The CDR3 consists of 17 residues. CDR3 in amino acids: CASSKRAGPGIDQPQHF. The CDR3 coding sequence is TGTGCCAGTAGTAAGAGGGCAGGGCCGGGTATTGATCAGCCCCAGCATTTT.

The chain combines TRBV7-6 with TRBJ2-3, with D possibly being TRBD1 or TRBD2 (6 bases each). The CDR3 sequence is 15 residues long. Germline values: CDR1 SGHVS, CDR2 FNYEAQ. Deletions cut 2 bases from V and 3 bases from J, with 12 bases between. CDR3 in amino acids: CASSLFPGATDTQYF. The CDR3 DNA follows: TGTGCCAGCAGCTTATTCCCGGGGGCGACAGATACGCAGTATTTT. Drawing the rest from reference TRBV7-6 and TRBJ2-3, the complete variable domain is GAGVSQSPRYKVTKRGQDVALRCDPISGHVSLYWYRQALGQGPEFLTYFNYEAQQDKSGLPNDRFSAERPEGSISTLTIQRTEQRDSAMYRCASSLFPGATDTQYFGPGTRLTVL.

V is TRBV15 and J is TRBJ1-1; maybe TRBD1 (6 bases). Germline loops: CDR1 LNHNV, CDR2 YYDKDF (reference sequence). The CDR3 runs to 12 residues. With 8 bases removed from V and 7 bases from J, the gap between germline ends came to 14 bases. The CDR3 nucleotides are TGTGCCACCTCCCCAGGGGCGGTTGAAGCTTTCTTT. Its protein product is CATSPGAVEAFF. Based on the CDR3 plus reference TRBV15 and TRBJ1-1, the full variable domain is DAMVIQNPRYQVTQFGKPVTLSCSQTLNHNVMYWYQQKSSQAPKLLFHYYDKDFNNEADTPDNFQSRRPNTSFCFLDIRSPGLGDTAMYLCATSPGAVEAFFGQGTRLTVV.

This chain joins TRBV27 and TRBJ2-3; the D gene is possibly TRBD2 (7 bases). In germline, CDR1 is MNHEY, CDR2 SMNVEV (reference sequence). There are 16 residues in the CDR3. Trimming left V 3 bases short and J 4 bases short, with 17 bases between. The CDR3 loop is CASSFRGGEWADTQYF. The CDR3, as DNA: TGTGCCAGCAGTTTTAGGGGGGGGGAATGGGCAGATACGCAGTATTTT.

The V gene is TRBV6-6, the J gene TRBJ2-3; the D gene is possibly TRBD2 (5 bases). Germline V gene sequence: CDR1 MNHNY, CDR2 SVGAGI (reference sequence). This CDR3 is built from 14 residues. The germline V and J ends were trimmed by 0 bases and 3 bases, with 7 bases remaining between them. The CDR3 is CASSYSEGTDTQYF. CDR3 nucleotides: TGTGCCAGCAGTTACTCAGAGGGAACAGATACGCAGTATTTT.

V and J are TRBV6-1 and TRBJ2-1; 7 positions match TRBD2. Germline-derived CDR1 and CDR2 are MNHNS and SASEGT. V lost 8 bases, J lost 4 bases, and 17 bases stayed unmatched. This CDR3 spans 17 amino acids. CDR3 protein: CASGITLVVGGYNEQFF. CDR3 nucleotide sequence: TGTGCCAGCGGAATAACCCTAGTGGTGGGAGGGTACAATGAGCAGTTCTTC.

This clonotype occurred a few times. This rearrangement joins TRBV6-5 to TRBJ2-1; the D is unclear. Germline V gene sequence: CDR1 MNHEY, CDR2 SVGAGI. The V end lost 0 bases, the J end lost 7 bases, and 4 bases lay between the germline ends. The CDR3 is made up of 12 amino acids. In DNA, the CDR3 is TGTGCCAGCAGTTACTCGAATAATGAGCAGTTCTTC. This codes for CASSYSNNEQFF.

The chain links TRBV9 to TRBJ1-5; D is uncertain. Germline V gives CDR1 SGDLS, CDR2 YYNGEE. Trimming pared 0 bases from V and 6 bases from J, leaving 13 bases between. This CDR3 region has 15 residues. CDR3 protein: CASSVDDTVGQPQHF. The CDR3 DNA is TGTGCCAGCAGCGTAGATGATACGGTCGGTCAGCCCCAGCATTTT.

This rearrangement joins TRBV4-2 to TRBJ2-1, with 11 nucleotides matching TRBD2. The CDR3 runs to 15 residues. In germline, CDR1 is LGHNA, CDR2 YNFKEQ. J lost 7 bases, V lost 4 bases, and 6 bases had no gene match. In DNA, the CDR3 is TGTGCCAGCAGCCGGGGACTAGCGGAGGGGAATGAGCAGTTCTTC. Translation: CASSRGLAEGNEQFF.

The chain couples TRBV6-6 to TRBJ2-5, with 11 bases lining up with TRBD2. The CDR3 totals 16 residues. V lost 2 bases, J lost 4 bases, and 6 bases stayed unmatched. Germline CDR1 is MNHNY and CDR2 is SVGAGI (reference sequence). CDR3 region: CASSYDTSGGGETQYF. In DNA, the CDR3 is TGTGCCAGCAGTTACGACACTAGCGGGGGAGGAGAGACCCAGTACTTC.

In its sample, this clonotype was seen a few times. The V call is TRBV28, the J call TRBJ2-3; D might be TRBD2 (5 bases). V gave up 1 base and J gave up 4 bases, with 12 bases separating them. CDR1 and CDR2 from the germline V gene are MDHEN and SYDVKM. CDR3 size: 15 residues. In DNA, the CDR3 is TGTGCCAGCAGTTTATCGGCCCTACTAGCAGATACGCAGTATTTT. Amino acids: CASSLSALLADTQYF.

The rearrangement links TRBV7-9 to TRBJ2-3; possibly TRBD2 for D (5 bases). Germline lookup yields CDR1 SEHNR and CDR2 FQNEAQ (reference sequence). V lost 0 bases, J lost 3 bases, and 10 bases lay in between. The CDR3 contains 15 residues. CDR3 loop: CASSLAKGGTDTQYF. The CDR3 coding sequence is TGTGCCAGCAGCTTAGCGAAGGGCGGGACAGATACGCAGTATTTT.

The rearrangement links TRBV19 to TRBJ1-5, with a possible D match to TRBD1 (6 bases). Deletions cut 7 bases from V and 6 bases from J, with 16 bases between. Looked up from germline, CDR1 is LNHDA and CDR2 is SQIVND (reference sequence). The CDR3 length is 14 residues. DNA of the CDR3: TGTGCCAGTAAAGTCGCCGGGGGCAGTCAGCCCCAGCATTTT. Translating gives CASKVAGGSQPQHF. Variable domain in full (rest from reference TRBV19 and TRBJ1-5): DGGITQSPKYLFRKEGQNVTLSCEQNLNHDAMYWYRQDPGQGLRLIYYSQIVNDFQKGDIAEGYSVSREKKESFPLTVTSAQKNPTAFYLCASKVAGGSQPQHFGDGTRLSIL.

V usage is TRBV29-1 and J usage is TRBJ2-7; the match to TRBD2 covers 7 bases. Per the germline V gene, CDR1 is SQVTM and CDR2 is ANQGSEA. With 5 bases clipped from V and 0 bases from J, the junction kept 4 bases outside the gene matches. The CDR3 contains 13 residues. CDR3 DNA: TGCAGCGTTACGGTAGCGGGCTCCTACGAGCAGTACTTC. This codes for CSVTVAGSYEQYF.